This entry is about one T cell receptor (beta chain). Its antigen is unknown. The repertoire was sequenced with immunoSEQ multiplex PCR; TCRdb's copy has only in-frame clones and lacks some. The data hold 15,000 or so clones, with around 70% observed a single time. This sample is drawn from a study of CXCR4 blockade with PD-1 therapy in pancreatic cancer. Broader study findings: Survival did not correlate with tumor clonality, which averaged approximately 0.15 versus 0.05. Convergent selection by common tumor antigens was suggested by nucleotide rearrangement counts.

These archived tumors were resected from patients never given neoadjuvant therapy beforehand. Specimen: tumor tissue. The sequence was collected from a human donor with pancreatic ductal adenocarcinoma.

CDR3 DNA sequence: TGTGCCAGCAGTGTGACAGGGCTCAGCTACAATGAGCAGTTCTTC. Protein: CASSVTGLSYNEQFF. The chain couples TRBV6-8 to TRBJ2-1, with 7 bases that match TRBD1. J gave up 3 bases and V 5 bases, and 7 bases lay outside the gene matches. Germline CDR1 reads MNHGY; CDR2 reads SAAAGT. The CDR3 runs 15 residues.